Below are 17 T cell receptor beta chains sequenced from a single sample in a study of blood T cell repertoires in COVID-19. Sequenced by immunoSEQ multiplex PCR; TCRdb stores in-frame clones only, minus some. Of more than 95,000 clones listed, about 86% are singletons. The sample taken for sequencing was peripheral blood. Source of these receptors: a woman aged 55-70 years in a cohort sampled during active or convalescent COVID-19.

This sequence joins TRBV5-1 and TRBJ2-5, with 8 bases identical to TRBD2. The germline V gene encodes CDR1 SGHRS and CDR2 YFSETQ. With V trimmed by 3 bases and J by 5 bases, 6 bases remained unmatched. The CDR3 has 14 residues. The CDR3 here is CASSWAGGYETQYF. The CDR3 bases are TGCGCCAGCAGCTGGGCGGGAGGATATGAGACCCAGTACTTC.

The chain joins TRBV6-2 or TRBV6-3 to TRBJ1-4; tentatively, D is TRBD1 (6 bases). The germline V and J ends were trimmed by 6 bases and 4 bases, with 21 bases remaining between them. This CDR3 spans 17 amino acids. Germline CDR1 reads MNHEY; CDR2 reads SVGEGT. CDR3 DNA: TGTGCCAGCAGCGGACGACCCGGGACAAGGGATAATGAAAAACTGTTTTTT. This translates into CASSGRPGTRDNEKLFF.

This clone came up once. The J gene is TRBJ2-7, the V gene TRBV21-1; TRBD2 reflects the table's D call only, with no check against the DNA. TRBV21-1 is assigned pseudogene status. CDR3 length equals 13 residues. CDR3 DNA: TGTGCCAGCAGTAACGGGGGGAAAGACGAGCAGTACTTC. Protein: CASSNGGKDEQYF.

V usage is TRBV5-1 and J usage is TRBJ2-1; 9 bases match TRBD2. This CDR3 spans 17 amino acids. J was trimmed by 6 bases and V by 2 bases; bases with no gene match: 12. From germline, CDR1 is SGHRS and CDR2 YFSETQ. CDR3 DNA sequence: TGCGCCAGCAGCTTCCACGCCACAGCGGGAGGTCTCAATGAGCAGTTCTTC. Protein sequence: CASSFHATAGGLNEQFF.

CDR3 sequence reads: CANGTSPTYEQYF. The CDR3 DNA reads TGTGCCAACGGGACTAGCCCGACCTACGAGCAGTACTTC. The chain carries TRBV10-3 and TRBJ2-7; 9 nucleotides agree with TRBD2. CDR1 and CDR2 (germline): ENHRY, SYGVKD. This CDR3 has 13 amino acids. The ends lost 10 bases at V and 2 bases at J; junction bases unmatched: 6.

V usage is TRBV27 and J usage is TRBJ2-2; D not certain. This CDR3 spans 12 amino acids. Trimming pared 3 bases from V and 5 bases from J, leaving 4 bases between. Looked up from germline, CDR1 is MNHEY and CDR2 is SMNVEV (reference sequence). CDR3 residues: CASSFRTGELFF. The DNA for the CDR3 is TGTGCCAGCAGTTTCAGGACCGGGGAGCTGTTTTTT.

The chain has TRBV28 and TRBJ2-4; tentative D call: TRBD2 (5 bases). The CDR3 consists of 15 residues. V lost 2 bases and J 0 bases, leaving 8 bases between the germline ends. Germline V gene sequence: CDR1 MDHEN, CDR2 SYDVKM. The CDR3 nucleotides are TGTGCCAGCAGTTTAACGGGATTAGCCAAAAACATTCAGTACTTC. This sequence encodes CASSLTGLAKNIQYF.

This chain joins TRBV7-2 and TRBJ1-2, with D tentatively TRBD1 (6 bases). Per the germline V gene, CDR1 is SGHTA and CDR2 is FQGNSA. V lost 1 base to trimming and J lost 2 bases, with 11 bases between them. CDR3 length equals 15 residues. CDR3 bases: TGTGCCAGCAGCTTAGAAACAGGGCGGAACTATGGCTACACCTTC. Amino acid sequence: CASSLETGRNYGYTF.

The chain couples TRBV25-1 to TRBJ2-3; D remains unclear. Germline loops: CDR1 MGHDK, CDR2 SYGVNS. V dropped 4 bases and J dropped 1 base, with 9 bases sitting between them. The CDR3 is made up of 14 amino acids. CDR3 amino acids: CASSVGSRTDTQYF. In DNA, the CDR3 is TGTGCCAGCAGTGTGGGCAGCCGCACAGATACGCAGTATTTT.

The chain joins TRBV5-1 to TRBJ2-2; D is ambiguous. The V gene's germline CDR1 is SGHRS and CDR2 YFSETQ. Trimming shortened V by 0 bases and J by 2 bases, and 5 bases separated the two germline ends. CDR3 length: 14 residues. CDR3 sequence (DNA): TGCGCCAGCAGCTTGGGACAAAACACCGGGGAGCTGTTTTTT. Protein: CASSLGQNTGELFF.

The chain links TRBV5-1 to TRBJ2-3, with D possibly TRBD2 on 6 matching bases. Looked up from germline, CDR1 is SGHRS and CDR2 is YFSETQ. The CDR3 has 15 residues. Trimming left V 0 bases short and J 5 bases short, with 13 bases between. The CDR3 sequence: CASSLERVAGDTQYF. The CDR3 DNA reads as TGCGCCAGCAGCTTGGAGCGGGTCGCGGGAGATACGCAGTATTTT.

The chain is built from TRBV5-1 and TRBJ1-2, with 11 bases lining up with TRBD1. In germline, CDR1 is SGHRS, CDR2 YFSETQ. V was clipped by 4 bases and J by 6 bases; unmatched bases: 8. The CDR3 is made up of 15 amino acids. The DNA for the CDR3 is TGCGCCAGCAGCCCCGCCGGGACAGGGGGAGATGGCTACACCTTC. This encodes CASSPAGTGGDGYTF.

The rearrangement joins TRBV3-1 (or the pseudogene TRBV3-2) to TRBJ2-2; 12 bases are shared with TRBD2. Trimming removed 1 base from V and 5 bases from J; junction bases left unmatched: 2. Germline lookup yields CDR1 LGHDT and CDR2 YNNKEL (reference sequence). The CDR3 covers 16 residues. CDR3 region: CASSQGGLAGTGELFF. The CDR3 DNA reads TGTGCCAGCAGCCAAGGGGGACTAGCGGGTACCGGGGAGCTGTTTTTT.

The rearrangement uses TRBV4-1 and TRBJ2-4; 7 nucleotides line up with TRBD1. The CDR3 spans 18 residues. In germline, CDR1 is MGHRA, CDR2 YSYEKL. V was clipped by 1 base and J by 6 bases; unmatched bases: 15. In nucleotides, the CDR3 is TGCGCCAGCAGCCAAGGAGCCTTTGACAGGGAAGGGAGAAACATTCAGTACTTC. Protein product: CASSQGAFDREGRNIQYF.

The chain combines TRBV5-1 with TRBJ1-1; D possibly corresponds to TRBD1 (5 bases). Germline CDR1 SGHRS, CDR2 YFSETQ. The CDR3 length is 15 residues. Deletions cut 7 bases from V and 0 bases from J, with 16 bases between. As DNA, the CDR3 is TGCGCCAGCCGGCGGGGCAGGGCGCTGAACACTGAAGCTTTCTTT. It codes for CASRRGRALNTEAFF.

The chain uses TRBV11-2 and TRBJ1-1; 9 bases line up with TRBD1. Germline V gene lookup returns CDR1 SGHAT and CDR2 FQNNGV. The CDR3 extends over 13 amino acids. J was trimmed by 4 bases and V by 5 bases; bases with no gene match: 2. CDR3 nucleotides: TGTGCCAGCAGCCCGGACAGGGGCACTGAAGCTTTCTTT. It encodes CASSPDRGTEAFF.

This clone has a single count. The chain combines TRBV2 with TRBJ1-5, with 8 nucleotides matching TRBD1. V shed 8 bases and J 9 bases; nucleotides not matched to a gene: 9. The germline V gene encodes CDR1 SNHLY and CDR2 FYNNEI. CDR3 length: 13 amino acids. CDR3 coding DNA: TGTGCCAGCGGATCAGGGGGCCGAGCGCCCCAGCATTTT. Its protein product is CASGSGGRAPQHF.